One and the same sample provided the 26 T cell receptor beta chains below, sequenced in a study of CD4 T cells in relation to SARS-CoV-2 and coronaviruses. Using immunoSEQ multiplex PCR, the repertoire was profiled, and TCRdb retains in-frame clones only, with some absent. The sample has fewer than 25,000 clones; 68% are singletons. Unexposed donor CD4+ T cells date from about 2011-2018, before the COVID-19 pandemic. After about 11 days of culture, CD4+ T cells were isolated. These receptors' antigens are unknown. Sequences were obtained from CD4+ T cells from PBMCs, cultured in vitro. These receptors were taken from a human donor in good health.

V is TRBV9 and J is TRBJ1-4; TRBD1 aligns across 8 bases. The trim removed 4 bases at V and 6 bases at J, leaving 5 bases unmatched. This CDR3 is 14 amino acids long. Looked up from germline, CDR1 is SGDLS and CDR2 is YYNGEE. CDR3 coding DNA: TGTGCCAGCAGCACCGGGACAGGTTATGAAAAACTGTTTTTT. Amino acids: CASSTGTGYEKLFF.

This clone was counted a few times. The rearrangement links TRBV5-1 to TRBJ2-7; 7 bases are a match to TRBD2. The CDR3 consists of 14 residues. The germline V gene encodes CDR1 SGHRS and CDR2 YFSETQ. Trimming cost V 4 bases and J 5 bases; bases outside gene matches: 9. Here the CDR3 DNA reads TGCGCCAGCAGCGTGGGGGGAGGGAGCAACGAGCAGTACTTC. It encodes CASSVGGGSNEQYF.

The CDR3 nucleotides read TGCAGCGTTGAGGGTGCTAGCGGCCCGAGGGACGAGCAGTACTTC. It translates to CSVEGASGPRDEQYF. This chain uses TRBV29-1 with TRBJ2-7; 7 positions agree with TRBD2. V lost 3 bases to trimming and J lost 5 bases; unmatched junction nucleotides: 13. The V gene's germline CDR1 is SQVTM and CDR2 ANQGSEA. CDR3 length equals 15 residues.

CDR3 sequence reads: CASSFPPRQRGNTIYF. CDR3 DNA: TGTGCCAGCAGCTTCCCGCCCCGACAACGTGGAAACACCATATATTTT. J is TRBJ1-3 and V is TRBV7-9; D is unclear. There are 16 residues in the CDR3. Germline CDR1 and CDR2: SEHNR and FQNEAQ (reference sequence). Trimming cost V 3 bases and J 3 bases, with 15 bases left between them.

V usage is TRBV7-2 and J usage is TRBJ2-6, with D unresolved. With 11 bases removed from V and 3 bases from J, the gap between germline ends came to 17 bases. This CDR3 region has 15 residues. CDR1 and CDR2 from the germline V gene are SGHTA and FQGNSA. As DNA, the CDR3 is TGTGCCTATTTAGCCAGAGGCGGTGGGGCCAACGTCCTGACTTTC. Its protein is CAYLARGGGANVLTF.

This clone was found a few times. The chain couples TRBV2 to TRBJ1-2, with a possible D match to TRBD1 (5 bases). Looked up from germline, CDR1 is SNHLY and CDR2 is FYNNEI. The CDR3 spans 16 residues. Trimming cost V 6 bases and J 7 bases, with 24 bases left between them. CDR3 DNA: TGTGCCAGCAGAACCCTACAACAGGTGATATCTGGTGGCTACACCTTC. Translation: CASRTLQQVISGGYTF.

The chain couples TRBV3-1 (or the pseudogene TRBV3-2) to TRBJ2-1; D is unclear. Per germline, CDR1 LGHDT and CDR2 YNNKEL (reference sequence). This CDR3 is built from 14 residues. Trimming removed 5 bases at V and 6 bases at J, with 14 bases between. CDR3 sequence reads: CASSYRVGSNEQFF. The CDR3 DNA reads TGTGCCAGCAGCTACCGGGTAGGCTCCAATGAGCAGTTCTTC.

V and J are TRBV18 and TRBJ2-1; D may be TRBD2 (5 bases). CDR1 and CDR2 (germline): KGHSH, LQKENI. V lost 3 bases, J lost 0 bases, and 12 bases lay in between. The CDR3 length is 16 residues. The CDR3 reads CASSPGKRSSYNEQFF. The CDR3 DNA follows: TGTGCCAGCTCACCGGGAAAGCGGTCCTCCTACAATGAGCAGTTCTTC.

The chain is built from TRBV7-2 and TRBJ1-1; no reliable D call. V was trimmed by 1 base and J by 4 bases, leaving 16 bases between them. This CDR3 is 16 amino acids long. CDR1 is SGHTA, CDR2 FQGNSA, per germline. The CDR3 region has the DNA TGTGCCAGCAGCTTAGGGGTTGGCAGACCTCCCACTGAAGCTTTCTTT. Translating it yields CASSLGVGRPPTEAFF. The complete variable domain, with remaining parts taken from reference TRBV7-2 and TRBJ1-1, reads GAGVSQSPSNKVTEKGKDVELRCDPISGHTALYWYRQSLGQGLEFLIYFQGNSAPDKSGLPSDRFSAERTGGSVSTLTIQRTQQEDSAVYLCASSLGVGRPPTEAFFGQGTRLTVV.

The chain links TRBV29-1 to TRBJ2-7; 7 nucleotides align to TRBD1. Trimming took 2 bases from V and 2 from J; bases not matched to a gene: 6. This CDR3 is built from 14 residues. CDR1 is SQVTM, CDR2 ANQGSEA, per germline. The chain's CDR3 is CSVEPVGQPYEQYF. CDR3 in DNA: TGCAGCGTTGAACCTGTGGGACAGCCCTACGAGCAGTACTTC.

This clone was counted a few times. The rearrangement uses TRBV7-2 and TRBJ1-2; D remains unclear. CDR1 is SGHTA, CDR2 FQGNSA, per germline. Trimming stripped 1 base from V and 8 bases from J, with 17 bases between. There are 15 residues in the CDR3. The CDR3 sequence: CASSLVDLALGGYTF. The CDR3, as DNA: TGTGCCAGCAGCTTAGTCGATTTGGCGTTGGGAGGCTACACCTTC.

CDR3 loop: CASSQDLAGGDTQYF. CDR3 in DNA: TGTGCCAGCAGCCAAGATTTAGCGGGAGGGGATACGCAGTATTTT. This chain links TRBV3-1 (or the pseudogene TRBV3-2) with TRBJ2-3, with 11 bases lining up with TRBD2. The CDR3 has 15 residues. V was pared by 0 bases and J by 6 bases, with 2 bases of the junction left unmatched. CDR1 is LGHDT and CDR2 is YNNKEL in the germline V gene (reference sequence).

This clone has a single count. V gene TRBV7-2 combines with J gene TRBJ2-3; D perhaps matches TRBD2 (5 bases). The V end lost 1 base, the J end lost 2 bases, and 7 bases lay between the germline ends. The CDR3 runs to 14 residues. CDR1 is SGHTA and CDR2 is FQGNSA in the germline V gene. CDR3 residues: CASSLGTSTDTQYF. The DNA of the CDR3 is TGTGCCAGCAGCTTAGGGACTTCCACAGATACGCAGTATTTT.

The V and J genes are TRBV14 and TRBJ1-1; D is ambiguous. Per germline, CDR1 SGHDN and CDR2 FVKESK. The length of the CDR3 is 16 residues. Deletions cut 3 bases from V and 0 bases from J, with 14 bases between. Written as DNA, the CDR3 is TGTGCCAGCAGCCAGAGGCCGGGGAAATTGAACACTGAAGCTTTCTTT. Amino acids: CASSQRPGKLNTEAFF.

CDR3 sequence reads: CASSDLGVVTEAFF. Written as DNA, the CDR3 is TGTGCCAGCAGTGATTTGGGGGTGGTCACTGAAGCTTTCTTT. This chain uses TRBV2 with TRBJ1-1; TRBD1 might be the D (5 bases). Germline V gene lookup returns CDR1 SNHLY and CDR2 FYNNEI. Trimming left V 3 bases short and J 4 bases short, with 12 bases between. The CDR3 is 14 amino acids.

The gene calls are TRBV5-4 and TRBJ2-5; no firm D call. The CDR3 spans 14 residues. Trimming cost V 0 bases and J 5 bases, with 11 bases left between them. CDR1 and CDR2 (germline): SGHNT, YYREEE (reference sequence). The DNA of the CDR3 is TGTGCCAGCAGCTTGGCCGGATTCAGGGAGACCCAGTACTTC. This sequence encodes CASSLAGFRETQYF. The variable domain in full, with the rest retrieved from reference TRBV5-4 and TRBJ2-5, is ETGVTQSPTHLIKTRGQQVTLRCSSQSGHNTVSWYQQALGQGPQFIFQYYREEENGRGNFPPRFSGLQFPNYSSELNVNALELDDSALYLCASSLAGFRETQYFGPGTRLLVL.

CDR3 region: CASSEVRVMNTEAFF. In nucleotides, the CDR3 is TGTGCCAGCAGTGAGGTGAGAGTTATGAACACTGAAGCTTTCTTT. The chain uses TRBV2 and TRBJ1-1; D gene ambiguous. CDR1 and CDR2 from the germline V gene are SNHLY and FYNNEI. There are 15 residues in the CDR3. Trimming cost V 3 bases and J 0 bases, with 11 bases left between them. Full variable domain (rest looked up from reference TRBV2 and TRBJ1-1): EPEVTQTPSHQVTQMGQEVILRCVPISNHLYFYWYRQILGQKVEFLVSFYNNEISEKSEIFDDQFSVERPDGSNFTLKIRSTKLEDSAMYFCASSEVRVMNTEAFFGQGTRLTVV.

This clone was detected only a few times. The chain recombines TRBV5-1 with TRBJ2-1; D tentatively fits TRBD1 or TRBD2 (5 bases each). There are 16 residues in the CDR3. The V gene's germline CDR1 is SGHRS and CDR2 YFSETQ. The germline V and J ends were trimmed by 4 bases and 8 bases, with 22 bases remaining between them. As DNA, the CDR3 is TGCGCCAGCAGCCGATCAATATCGGGGCCCAACGATGAGCAGTTCTTC. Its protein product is CASSRSISGPNDEQFF.

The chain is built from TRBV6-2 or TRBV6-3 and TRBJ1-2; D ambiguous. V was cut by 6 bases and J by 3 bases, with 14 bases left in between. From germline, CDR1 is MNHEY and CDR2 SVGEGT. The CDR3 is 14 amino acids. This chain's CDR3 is CASSRRGEDYGYTF. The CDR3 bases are TGTGCCAGCAGCCGACGCGGGGAAGACTATGGCTACACCTTC.

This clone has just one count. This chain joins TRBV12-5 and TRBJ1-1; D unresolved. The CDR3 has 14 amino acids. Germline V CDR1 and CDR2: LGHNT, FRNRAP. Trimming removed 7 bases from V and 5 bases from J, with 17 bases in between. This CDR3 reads CASAPGSRRTEAFF. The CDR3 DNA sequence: TGTGCTAGTGCCCCGGGGTCTAGGAGGACTGAAGCTTTCTTT.

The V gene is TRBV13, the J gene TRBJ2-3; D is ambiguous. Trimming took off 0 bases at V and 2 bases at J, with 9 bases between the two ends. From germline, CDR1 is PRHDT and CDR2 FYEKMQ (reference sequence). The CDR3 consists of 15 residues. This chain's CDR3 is CASSLGGGYTDTQYF. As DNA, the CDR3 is TGTGCCAGCAGCTTAGGAGGCGGCTACACAGATACGCAGTATTTT.

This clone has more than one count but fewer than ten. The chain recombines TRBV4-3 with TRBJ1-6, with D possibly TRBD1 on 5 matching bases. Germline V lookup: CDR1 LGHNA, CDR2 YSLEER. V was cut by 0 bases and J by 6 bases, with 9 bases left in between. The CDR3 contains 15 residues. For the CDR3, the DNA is TGCGCCAGCAGCCAAGATGAGACAGCTAATTCACCCCTCCACTTT. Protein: CASSQDETANSPLHF.

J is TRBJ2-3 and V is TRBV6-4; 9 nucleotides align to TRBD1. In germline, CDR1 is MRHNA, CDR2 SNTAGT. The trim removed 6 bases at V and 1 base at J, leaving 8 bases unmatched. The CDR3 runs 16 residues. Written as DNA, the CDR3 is TGTGCCAGCAGCGCCACAGGGGGCGCCGGCACAGATACGCAGTATTTT. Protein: CASSATGGAGTDTQYF.

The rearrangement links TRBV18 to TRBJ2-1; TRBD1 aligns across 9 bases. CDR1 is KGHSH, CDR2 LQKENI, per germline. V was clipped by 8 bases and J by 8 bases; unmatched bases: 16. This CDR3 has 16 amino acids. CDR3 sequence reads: CASTYEGQGFRDEQFF. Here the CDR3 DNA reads TGTGCCAGCACGTACGAGGGACAGGGATTTAGGGATGAGCAGTTCTTC.

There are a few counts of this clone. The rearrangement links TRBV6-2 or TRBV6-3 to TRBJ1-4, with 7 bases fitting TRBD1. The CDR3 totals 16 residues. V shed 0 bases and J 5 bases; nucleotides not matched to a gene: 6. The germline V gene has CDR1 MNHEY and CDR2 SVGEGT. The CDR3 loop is CASSYSKGTVNEKLFF. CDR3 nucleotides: TGTGCCAGCAGTTACTCGAAGGGGACAGTGAATGAAAAACTGTTTTTT.

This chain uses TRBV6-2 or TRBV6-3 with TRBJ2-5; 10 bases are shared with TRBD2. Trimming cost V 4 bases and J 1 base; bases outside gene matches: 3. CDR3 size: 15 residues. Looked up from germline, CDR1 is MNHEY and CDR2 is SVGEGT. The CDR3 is CASSLAGGLQETQYF. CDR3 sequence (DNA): TGTGCCAGCAGTTTAGCGGGAGGCCTCCAAGAGACCCAGTACTTC.